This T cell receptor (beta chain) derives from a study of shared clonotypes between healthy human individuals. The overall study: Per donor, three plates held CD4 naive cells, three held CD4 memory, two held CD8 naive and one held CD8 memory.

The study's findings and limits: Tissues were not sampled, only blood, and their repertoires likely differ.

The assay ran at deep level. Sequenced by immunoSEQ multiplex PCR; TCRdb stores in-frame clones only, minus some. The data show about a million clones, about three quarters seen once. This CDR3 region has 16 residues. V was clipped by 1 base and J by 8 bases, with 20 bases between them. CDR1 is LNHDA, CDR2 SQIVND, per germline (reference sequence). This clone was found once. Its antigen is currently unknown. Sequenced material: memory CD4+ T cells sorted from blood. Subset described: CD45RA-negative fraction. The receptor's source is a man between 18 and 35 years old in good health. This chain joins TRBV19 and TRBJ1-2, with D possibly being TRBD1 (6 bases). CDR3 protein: CASSIGIDRGARGYTF. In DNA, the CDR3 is TGTGCCAGTAGTATAGGTATCGATAGGGGGGCACGCGGCTACACCTTC.